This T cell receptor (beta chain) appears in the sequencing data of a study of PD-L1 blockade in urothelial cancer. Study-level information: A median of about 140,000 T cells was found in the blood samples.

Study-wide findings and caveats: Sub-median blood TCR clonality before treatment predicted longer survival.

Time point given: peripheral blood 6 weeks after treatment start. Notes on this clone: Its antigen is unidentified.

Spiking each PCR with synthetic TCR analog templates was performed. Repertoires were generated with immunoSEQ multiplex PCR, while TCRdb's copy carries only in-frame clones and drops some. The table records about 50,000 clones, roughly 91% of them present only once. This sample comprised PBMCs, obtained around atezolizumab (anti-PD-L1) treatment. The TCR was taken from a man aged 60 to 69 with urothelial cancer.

The CDR3 protein is CASSLVQQGAGEQYF. The CDR3 DNA follows: TGTGCCAGCAGCTTAGTACAGCAGGGGGCAGGCGAGCAGTACTTC. This chain joins TRBV7-9 and TRBJ2-7; 8 bases agree with TRBD1. The CDR3 spans 15 residues. CDR1 and CDR2 (germline): SEHNR, FQNEAQ (reference sequence). V lost 1 base and J lost 6; bases outside the gene matches: 8.